The clone carrying this T cell receptor beta chain showed up just once. The sample originates from a study of TIL therapy for anti-PD-1-resistant metastatic lung cancer. Overall study context: Tumor harvest preceded PD-1/PD-L1 blockade, followed by nivolumab treatment. Median tumor mutation burden was under 1.9 mutations per megabase.

The CDR3 extends over 17 amino acids. V trimming: 5 bases; J trimming: 8 bases; junction bases outside the gene matches: 15. CDR1 is SNHLY and CDR2 is FYNNEI in the germline V gene. Time point meaning: pre-treatment sample, taken before nivolumab and TIL therapy. Sequencing used immunoSEQ v3. TCRdb's table, derived via immunoSEQ multiplex PCR, lists solely in-frame clones and lacks some. The sample holds tens of thousands of clones, 73% seen once. The clonotype comes from a person between 25 and 79 years old with non-small cell lung cancer. The source was blood, collected at baseline. The chain combines TRBV2 with TRBJ2-1; 10 bases align to TRBD2. In DNA form, the CDR3 reads TGTGCCAGCAGTCGGGGGGGAAGCGGGAGGGCCCGGGATGAGCAGTTCTTC. It translates to CASSRGGSGRARDEQFF.